This T cell receptor beta chain was found in a study of PD-1 blockade in mismatch repair-deficient tumors. The CDR3 consists of 17 residues. The ends were cut back, 6 bases at V and 2 bases at J, with 19 bases in the middle. Per the germline V gene, CDR1 is LNHDA and CDR2 is SQIVND (reference sequence). The data were produced by immunoSEQ multiplex PCR, yet TCRdb's version contains in-frame clones alone and is incomplete. The table includes about 100,000 clones, 82% detected once. This sequence was found in an adult with mismatch repair-deficient cancer. The chain employs TRBV19 and TRBJ2-2; D is possibly TRBD1 (8 bases). The sample in question was peripheral blood, obtained about eight months after starting pembrolizumab. The CDR3 DNA sequence: TGTGCCAGTAGCCGGAGGGGGGGACAGGTTAACACCGGGGAGCTGTTTTTT. Translating it yields CASSRRGGQVNTGELFF. Based on the CDR3 plus reference TRBV19 and TRBJ2-2, the full variable domain is DGGITQSPKYLFRKEGQNVTLSCEQNLNHDAMYWYRQDPGQGLRLIYYSQIVNDFQKGDIAEGYSVSREKKESFPLTVTSAQKNPTAFYLCASSRRGGQVNTGELFFGEGSRLTVL.